The 2 T cell receptor beta chains below come from one sample, sequenced in a study of T-cell reconstitution after alpha-beta-depleted transplantation in children. Molecular barcoding with unique molecular identifiers was used for the TCRbeta library. MiXCR, run by TCRdb on the PCR reads, gives a single entry per CDR3 protein. The repertoire has around 700,000 distinct CDR3 sequences, about an eighth of them found once; the top ten carry 0.79%. Sample: PBMCs, taken before TCRalphabeta/CD19-depleted stem cell transplant. These receptors were obtained from a girl under 10 years old with congenital amegakaryocytic thrombocytopenia, due to receive a stem cell transplant.

This clonotype has a count of ten or more. The CDR3 DNA is TGTGCCAGCAGCCCTGGCGCCACAGGGGAGACAGATACGCAGTATTTT. This encodes CASSPGATGETDTQYF. The gene calls are TRBV5-5 and TRBJ2-3; 7 bases match TRBD1. The V and J ends lost 4 bases and 3 bases, in that order; junction bases with no gene match: 11. CDR1 and CDR2 (germline): SGHKS, YYEKEE (reference sequence). The CDR3 consists of 16 residues.

There are a few counts of this clonotype. The gene calls are TRBV27 and TRBJ1-2; 11 positions match TRBD1. The CDR3 spans 17 residues. The germline V gene has CDR1 MNHEY and CDR2 SMNVEV (reference sequence). Unmatched junction bases numbered 17, after V lost 7 bases and J lost 7 bases. CDR3 sequence reads: CASNHPVSWDRGIGYTF. CDR3 in DNA: TGTGCCAGCAACCACCCAGTCTCTTGGGACAGGGGGATTGGCTACACCTTC.